This TCR beta chain was sequenced in a study of early T cells in non-severe SARS-CoV-2 infection. MiXCR, applied by TCRdb to the 5' RACE reads, yields one record per CDR3 protein. This table holds tens of thousands of distinct CDR3 sequences, about 8.9% found once. Germline V CDR1 and CDR2: MDHEN, SYDVKM. The CDR3 runs 18 residues. The ends lost 6 bases at V and 0 bases at J; junction bases unmatched: 11. In its sample, this clonotype was seen many times. This TCR came from an adult who was a healthcare worker with PCR-confirmed SARS-CoV-2 infection or an uninfected control (not recorded which). Sequenced material: whole blood. This chain joins TRBV28 and TRBJ1-5; 10 positions agree with TRBD1. The CDR3 nucleotides are TGTGCCAGCAGCCGTCCGACAGGGGGCAAGATTAGCAATCAGCCCCAGCATTTT. Translated: CASSRPTGGKISNQPQHF.